A single T cell receptor beta chain is shown here with its context. Its specificity is not known. Every donor provided roughly 10 milliliters of peripheral blood. No fewer than 6 micrograms of total RNA were isolated from every sample. Together with a sample-barcoded 5' primer, a J-beta primer mix was included in a second PCR lasting roughly 7 to 11 cycles. Every sample gave at least 2.5 million paired-end reads containing CDR3. Using its own MiXCR run on the 5' RACE reads, TCRdb lists one record per CDR3 protein. The data hold fewer than 900,000 distinct CDR3 sequences, with roughly 44% observed a single time. This entry is derived from a study of blood T cells in healthy people across ages. CDR1 SGHDN and CDR2 FVKESK come from the germline V gene. V was clipped by 1 base and J by 7 bases, with 13 bases between them. This CDR3 comprises 15 residues. Findings of the study overall: The study found more naive CD4+ cells and higher diversity in long-lived than aged donors.

The sequence came from a woman aged 55-69 years in good health. This chain uses TRBV14 with TRBJ1-4, with D possibly TRBD1 on 6 matching bases. Specimen: blood. In DNA, the CDR3 is TGTGCCAGCAGCCAAGCGGGCAGGGGAACTGAAAAACTGTTTTTT. It is translated as CASSQAGRGTEKLFF.